The T cell receptor beta chain described here comes from a study of shared clonotypes between healthy human individuals. The protocol was immunoSEQ multiplex PCR, while the TCRdb copy is restricted to in-frame clones and leaves out a portion. The sample shows about 2.5 million clones, about nine tenths of them seen only once. CDR3 length: 15 residues. Germline lookup yields CDR1 SGHRS and CDR2 YFSETQ. The V end lost 4 bases, the J end lost 0 bases, and 14 bases lay between the germline ends. The chain has TRBV5-1 and TRBJ2-7, with D unresolved. The sequence was collected from a young man in good health. Some clones in this sample may be carry-over from other donors' samples. The sequenced sample consisted of naive CD4+ T cells from PBMCs. Stated subset: CD45RA+ positively selected. Here the CDR3 reads CASSELNPASYEQYF. CDR3 nucleotides: TGCGCCAGCAGCGAACTCAACCCGGCCTCCTACGAGCAGTACTTC.